Listed below are T cell receptor beta chains from one sample, sequenced in a study of CD8 T cells in ankylosing spondylitis. TCRdb analysed the 5' RACE reads with MiXCR anew, one entry per CDR3 protein. This table has about 340,000 distinct CDR3 sequences, 20% appearing once. What was sequenced was blood, either unsorted or a sorted T cell fraction (not recorded which). These TCRs come from a male donor with ankylosing spondylitis or in good health (not recorded which). Each CDR3 is given with its conserved first and last residue. Each record gives: clone size, D gene, V gene, J gene, CDR3 DNA, CDR3 protein. The D gene is left open where the match is weak. Clone size is given for some rows only: seen once, a few or many times, or a class if the clone is expanded.

abundance: NA
d_gene: TRBD2
v_gene: TRBV20-1
j_gene: TRBJ2-5
CDR3nt: TGCAGTGCCCGGGGGCGGGGGGGCATCGAGACCCAGTACTTC
CDR3aa: CSARGRGGIETQYF

abundance: NA
d_gene: NA
v_gene: TRBV5-6
j_gene: TRBJ2-7
CDR3nt: TGTGCCAGCAGGATCCTGAGTTCCTCCTACGAGCAGTACTTC
CDR3aa: CASRILSSSYEQYF

abundance: NA
d_gene: TRBD1
v_gene: TRBV11-2
j_gene: TRBJ2-5
CDR3nt: TGTGCCAGCATCAACTGGACAGGGGACGAGACCCAGTACTTC
CDR3aa: CASINWTGDETQYF

abundance: NA
d_gene: NA
v_gene: TRBV6-1
j_gene: TRBJ2-2
CDR3nt: TGTGCCAGCAGTGAAGAAGCGTATTATATCGGGGAGCTGTTTTTT
CDR3aa: CASSEEAYYIGELFF

abundance: NA
d_gene: NA
v_gene: TRBV11-2
j_gene: TRBJ2-3
CDR3nt: TGTGCCAGCAGCCTTGGGACGAGTGCTAGCACAGATACGCAGTATTTT
CDR3aa: CASSLGTSASTDTQYF

abundance: few
d_gene: NA
v_gene: TRBV12-3/TRBV12-4
j_gene: TRBJ2-3
CDR3nt: TGTGCCAGCACTCCAGTGGGGGGGCGCACAGATACGCAGTATTTT
CDR3aa: CASTPVGGRTDTQYF

abundance: NA
d_gene: TRBD1
v_gene: TRBV9
j_gene: TRBJ2-7
CDR3nt: TGTGCCAGCAGCGAGGGGACAGAGACCTACGAGCAGTACTTC
CDR3aa: CASSEGTETYEQYF

abundance: NA
d_gene: NA
v_gene: TRBV7-6
j_gene: TRBJ2-2
CDR3nt: TGTGCCAGCAGCTTAATGATGGAGCTATTCGGCGGGGAGCTGTTTTTT
CDR3aa: CASSLMMELFGGELFF

abundance: NA
d_gene: NA
v_gene: TRBV28
j_gene: TRBJ2-7
CDR3nt: TGTGCCAGCAGGGAACAGTCCTACGAGCAGTACTTC
CDR3aa: CASREQSYEQYF

abundance: NA
d_gene: NA
v_gene: TRBV6-1
j_gene: TRBJ2-7
CDR3nt: TGTGCCAGCATCCCGGGTCACAGGTTCGCCTACGAGCAGTACTTC
CDR3aa: CASIPGHRFAYEQYF

abundance: NA
d_gene: TRBD1
v_gene: TRBV20-1
j_gene: TRBJ2-1
CDR3nt: TGCAGTGCGACGGACAGGGTTAACGATGAGCAGTTCTTC
CDR3aa: CSATDRVNDEQFF

abundance: NA
d_gene: NA
v_gene: TRBV28
j_gene: TRBJ1-5
CDR3nt: TGTGCCAGCAGTTTCGGGGTCAGTAGCAATCAGCCCCAGCATTTT
CDR3aa: CASSFGVSSNQPQHF

abundance: few
d_gene: NA
v_gene: TRBV9
j_gene: TRBJ2-7
CDR3nt: TGTGCCAGCAGCGTATGGGTAGAGGACGAGCAGTACTTC
CDR3aa: CASSVWVEDEQYF

abundance: NA
d_gene: NA
v_gene: TRBV12-3/TRBV12-4
j_gene: TRBJ1-4
CDR3nt: TGTGCCAGCAGCAACTACCTTGAAAAACTGTTTTTT
CDR3aa: CASSNYLEKLFF

abundance: few
d_gene: TRBD2
v_gene: TRBV4-1
j_gene: TRBJ2-3
CDR3nt: TGCGCCAGCAGCCAAGCGCGGGGGAGCACAGATACGCAGTATTTT
CDR3aa: CASSQARGSTDTQYF

abundance: NA
d_gene: TRBD1
v_gene: TRBV4-1
j_gene: TRBJ1-2
CDR3nt: TGCGCCAGCAGCTCCAGGGGGGGCTATGGCTACACCTTC
CDR3aa: CASSSRGGYGYTF